This entry lists 22 T cell receptor beta chains sequenced from one sample in a study of shared clonotypes between healthy human individuals. The assay was immunoSEQ multiplex PCR, and TCRdb's table has in-frame clones only and misses some. This sample yields about 480,000 clones, of which 75% to 85% are seen a single time; about an eighth belongs to the top ten. Sample: PBMCs. These receptors were taken from a woman aged 40-49 years in good health. Some clones in this sample may be carry-over from other donors' samples.

This clone was seen many times. Other nucleotide sequences from this sample produce the same CDR3. This chain links TRBV18 with TRBJ2-5; D not resolved. Germline CDR1 is KGHSH and CDR2 is LQKENI. The CDR3 sequence is 12 residues long. The V and J ends lost 3 bases and 5 bases respectively, with 7 bases between them. The CDR3 nucleotides are TGTGCCAGCTCACCTGCCGGGGAGACCCAGTACTTC. This codes for CASSPAGETQYF.

The chain joins TRBV6-6 to TRBJ1-4; 9 nucleotides align to TRBD1. Per germline, CDR1 MNHNY and CDR2 SVGAGI (reference sequence). J was trimmed by 10 bases and V by 6 bases; bases with no gene match: 12. CDR3 length: 15 residues. DNA of the CDR3: TGTGCCAGCAGCCAAAGGACAGGGGATCAGGGAAAACTGTTTTTT. Amino acids: CASSQRTGDQGKLFF.

In its sample, this clone was seen once. The genes are TRBV7-3 and TRBJ2-1, with D possibly matching TRBD2 (6 bases). V gave up 5 bases and J gave up 10 bases, with 9 bases separating them. This CDR3 has 11 amino acids. Germline V lookup: CDR1 SGHTA, CDR2 FQGTGA. CDR3 DNA sequence: TGTGCCAGCAGCCAAAGCGGGGAGCAGTTCTTC. This gives the protein CASSQSGEQFF.

The CDR3 region is CASSLNGGTANYGYTF. DNA of the CDR3: TGCGCCAGCAGCCTAAATGGAGGGACAGCGAACTATGGCTACACCTTC. This chain connects TRBV5-1 to TRBJ1-2; 7 nucleotides align to TRBD1. The germline gives CDR1 SGHRS, CDR2 YFSETQ. This CDR3 comprises 16 residues. After removal of 4 bases from V and 2 bases from J, the junction contained 11 bases not matched to a gene.

This chain joins TRBV11-1 and TRBJ2-3, with 11 bases matching TRBD2. The CDR3 length is 15 residues. The J segment lost 4 bases and the V segment lost 4 bases, leaving 4 bases of the junction unmatched. Germline V gene data show CDR1 as SGHAT and CDR2 as FQDESV (reference sequence). CDR3: CASSSRLAGPDTQYF. In DNA form, the CDR3 reads TGTGCCAGCAGCTCGAGACTAGCGGGACCAGATACGCAGTATTTT.

The chain carries TRBV5-5 and TRBJ2-7; D is unresolved. This CDR3 is 16 amino acids long. CDR1 SGHKS and CDR2 YYEKEE come from the germline V gene (reference sequence). V was pared by 4 bases and J by 0 bases, with 17 bases between. The CDR3 DNA is TGTGCCAGCAGCCCTAAAATACTAAGTTCCTCCTACGAGCAGTACTTC. Translation gives CASSPKILSSSYEQYF.

This chain connects TRBV28 to TRBJ2-5; no definite D call. Trimming removed 7 bases at V and 4 bases at J, with 16 bases between. Germline CDR1 and CDR2: MDHEN and SYDVKM. This CDR3 has 14 amino acids. The CDR3 DNA sequence: TGTGCCAGCACCTCCGACCGAGATGTAGAGACCCAGTACTTC. Protein sequence: CASTSDRDVETQYF.

The chain employs TRBV6-5 and TRBJ2-4; maybe TRBD1 (6 bases). The CDR3 has 13 amino acids. Per germline, CDR1 MNHEY and CDR2 SVGAGI. V was clipped by 4 bases and J by 7 bases, with 11 bases between them. The CDR3 nucleotides read TGTGCCAGCAGTTCCACAGGGAGCAACATTCAGTACTTC. Protein sequence: CASSSTGSNIQYF.

This sequence joins TRBV10-3 and TRBJ2-1; D not certain. V was shortened by 2 bases and J by 8 bases, with 7 bases between the two germline ends. There are 12 residues in the CDR3. CDR1 and CDR2 from the germline V gene are ENHRY and SYGVKD. CDR3 protein: CAISERQHEQFF. The DNA of the CDR3 is TGTGCCATCAGTGAGAGGCAGCATGAGCAGTTCTTC.

V is TRBV7-6 and J is TRBJ2-6, with no clear D. Trimming removed 6 bases from V and 0 bases from J, with 15 bases in between. Germline values: CDR1 SGHVS, CDR2 FNYEAQ. There are 17 residues in the CDR3. CDR3 sequence: CASSHSALNSGANVLTF. The CDR3 nucleotides are TGTGCCAGCAGTCATTCGGCGTTGAACTCTGGGGCCAACGTCCTGACTTTC.

CDR3 in DNA: TGTGCCAGCTCACCCCTCCAGGAGGTGAACACTGAAGCTTTCTTT. It yields the protein CASSPLQEVNTEAFF. The chain employs TRBV18 and TRBJ1-1; D is unclear. Germline CDR1 and CDR2: KGHSH and LQKENI. The CDR3 length is 15 residues. With 3 bases removed from V and 0 bases from J, the gap between germline ends came to 11 bases.

The rearrangement joins TRBV28 to TRBJ1-2; TRBD1 might be the D (6 bases). Germline lookup yields CDR1 MDHEN and CDR2 SYDVKM. The CDR3 runs 12 residues. The V gene lost 8 bases and the J gene lost 7 bases, with 14 bases spanning the gap. CDR3 region: CASEQGGAGYTF. The CDR3 DNA is TGTGCCAGCGAACAGGGAGGGGCTGGCTACACCTTC.

The rearrangement uses TRBV19 and TRBJ2-1, with 10 bases fitting TRBD2. This CDR3 is 15 amino acids long. Germline loops: CDR1 LNHDA, CDR2 SQIVND (reference sequence). V dropped 3 bases and J dropped 9; count of bases not matched to a gene: 8. CDR3 nucleotide sequence: TGTGCCAGTAGTATTGCTCTAGCGGGAGCGAGTGAGCAGTTCTTC. As protein: CASSIALAGASEQFF.

This clone was found a few times. The chain employs TRBV11-2 and TRBJ1-1, with D uncertain. Germline V gene sequence: CDR1 SGHAT, CDR2 FQNNGV. The CDR3 runs 14 residues. V lost 0 bases and J lost 3, with 8 bases in between. The CDR3, as DNA: TGTGCCAGCAGCTTAGAGGGATCTGACACTGAAGCTTTCTTT. As protein: CASSLEGSDTEAFF. Full variable domain (rest looked up from reference TRBV11-2 and TRBJ1-1): EAGVAQSPRYKIIEKRQSVAFWCNPISGHATLYWYQQILGQGPKLLIQFQNNGVVDDSQLPKDRFSAERLKGVDSTLKIQPAKLEDSAVYLCASSLEGSDTEAFFGQGTRLTVV.

V gene TRBV2 combines with J gene TRBJ2-5; 9 nucleotides match TRBD1. Germline V lookup: CDR1 SNHLY, CDR2 FYNNEI. The trim removed 2 bases at V and 9 bases at J, leaving 7 bases unmatched. CDR3 length equals 14 residues. This CDR3 is CASSEYRGRLAQYF. CDR3 in DNA: TGTGCCAGCAGTGAATACAGGGGGCGTTTGGCCCAGTACTTC.

The chain has TRBV5-1 and TRBJ2-1; D possibly corresponds to TRBD2 (5 bases). Germline CDR1 SGHRS, CDR2 YFSETQ. Between the trimmed V and J ends, which lost 0 bases and 7 bases, there was a span of 8 bases. The CDR3 is 13 residues long. CDR3 coding DNA: TGCGCCAGCAGCTTGGTCACGGGGAATGAGCAGTTCTTC. It is translated as CASSLVTGNEQFF.

This clone was found a few times. J is TRBJ1-5 and V is TRBV6-6; D remains unclear. Germline CDR1 MNHNY, CDR2 SVGAGI (reference sequence). The germline V and J ends were trimmed by 4 bases and 0 bases, with 10 bases remaining between them. The CDR3 sequence is 15 residues long. CDR3 amino acids: CASSFGANSNQPQHF. The CDR3 bases are TGTGCCAGCAGTTTCGGCGCTAATAGCAATCAGCCCCAGCATTTT.

The chain employs TRBV29-1 and TRBJ2-1, with 14 bases lining up with TRBD2. Looked up from germline, CDR1 is SQVTM and CDR2 is ANQGSEA. CDR3 size: 16 residues. Germline trimming cut 4 bases from V and 9 bases from J; bases unmatched to any gene: 11. Here the CDR3 DNA reads TGCAGCGTTGCAACCCGTGGACTAGCGGGAGGCAGTGAGCAGTTCTTC. Its protein product is CSVATRGLAGGSEQFF.

The chain has TRBV7-9 and TRBJ2-7; D not resolved. V lost 4 bases, J lost 3 bases, and 10 bases lay in between. CDR3 length equals 13 residues. Looked up from germline, CDR1 is SEHNR and CDR2 is FQNEAQ (reference sequence). CDR3 coding DNA: TGTGCCAGCAGCTACTCTTCAGTCTACGAGCAGTACTTC. Protein product: CASSYSSVYEQYF. The full variable domain, completed using reference TRBV7-9 and TRBJ2-7, is DTGVSQNPRHKITKRGQNVTFRCDPISEHNRLYWYRQTLGQGPEFLTYFQNEAQLEKSRLLSDRFSAERPKGSFSTLEIQRTEQGDSAMYLCASSYSSVYEQYFGPGTRLTVT.

The rearrangement uses TRBV7-9 and TRBJ1-5; the match to TRBD1 covers 11 bases. Germline CDR1 and CDR2: SEHNR and FQNEAQ (reference sequence). The CDR3 is made up of 15 amino acids. V dropped 4 bases and J dropped 7; count of bases not matched to a gene: 6. CDR3 protein: CASSSGTGGRQPQHF. In nucleotides, the CDR3 is TGTGCCAGCAGCTCCGGGACAGGGGGAAGACAGCCCCAGCATTTT.

V and J are TRBV19 and TRBJ2-2, with D uncertain. Germline V gene lookup returns CDR1 LNHDA and CDR2 SQIVND (reference sequence). Trimming took off 8 bases at V and 4 bases at J, with 14 bases between the two ends. The CDR3 length is 14 residues. CDR3 DNA: TGTGCCAGTTCCGGGTGGTTGGGCACCGGGGAGCTGTTTTTT. Translation gives CASSGWLGTGELFF.

This clone was detected a few times. This chain uses TRBV19 with TRBJ2-7; no reliable D call. CDR1 and CDR2 from the germline V gene are LNHDA and SQIVND (reference sequence). Trimming stripped 6 bases from V and 5 bases from J, with 2 bases between. The CDR3 extends over 9 amino acids. DNA for the CDR3: TGTGCCAGTAGCCACGAGCAGTACTTC. Translated: CASSHEQYF.